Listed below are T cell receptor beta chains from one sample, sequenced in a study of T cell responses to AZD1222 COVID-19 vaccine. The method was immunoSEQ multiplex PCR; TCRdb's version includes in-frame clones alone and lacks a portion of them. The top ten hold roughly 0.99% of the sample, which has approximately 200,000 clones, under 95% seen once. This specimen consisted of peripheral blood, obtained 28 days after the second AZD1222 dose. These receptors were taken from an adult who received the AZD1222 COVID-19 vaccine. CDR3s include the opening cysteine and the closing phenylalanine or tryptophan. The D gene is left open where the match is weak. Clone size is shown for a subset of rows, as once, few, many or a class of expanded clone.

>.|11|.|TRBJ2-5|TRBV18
CASSPGETQYF
TGTGCCAGCTCACCGGGGGAGACCCAGTACTTC
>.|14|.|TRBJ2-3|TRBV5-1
CASSSGIRSDTQYF
TGCGCCAGCAGCTCGGGGATTCGGTCCGATACGCAGTATTTT
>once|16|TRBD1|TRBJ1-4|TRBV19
CASSSSPGGTNEKLFF
TGTGCCAGTAGTTCCTCCCCAGGGGGGACTAATGAAAAACTGTTTTTT
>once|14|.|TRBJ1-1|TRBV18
CASSGGTDNTEAFF
TGTGCCAGCTCAGGGGGGACCGACAACACTGAAGCTTTCTTT
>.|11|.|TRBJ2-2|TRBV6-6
CASSLTGELFF
TGTGCCAGCAGCCTTACCGGGGAGCTGTTTTTT
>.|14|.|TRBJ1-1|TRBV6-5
CASRLSGPYTEAFF
TGTGCCAGCCGACTCTCGGGACCGTACACTGAAGCTTTCTTT
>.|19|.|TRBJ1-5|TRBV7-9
CASSLSRRRLLLSNQPQHF
TGTGCCAGCAGCTTATCAAGGCGGCGGTTGTTACTTAGCAATCAGCCCCAGCATTTT
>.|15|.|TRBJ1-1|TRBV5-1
CASSAQGASNTEAFF
TGCGCCAGCAGCGCACAGGGAGCTAGTAACACTGAAGCTTTCTTT
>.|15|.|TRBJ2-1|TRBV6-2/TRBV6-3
CASSNRDSTYNEQFF
TGTGCCAGCAGTAACCGGGACTCCACCTACAATGAGCAGTTCTTC
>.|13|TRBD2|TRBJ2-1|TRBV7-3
CASGRGGRDEQFF
TGTGCCAGCGGCCGGGGGGGCCGGGATGAGCAGTTCTTC
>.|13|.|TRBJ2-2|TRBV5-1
CASSETETGELFF
TGCGCCAGCAGCGAAACAGAGACCGGGGAGCTGTTTTTT
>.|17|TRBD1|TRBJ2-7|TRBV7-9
CASSLALGQGSSYEQYF
TGTGCCAGCAGCTTAGCGTTGGGACAGGGCTCCTCCTACGAGCAGTACTTC
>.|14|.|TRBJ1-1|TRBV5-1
CASSLVGAGPEAFF
TGCGCCAGCAGCTTGGTAGGGGCCGGCCCTGAAGCTTTCTTT
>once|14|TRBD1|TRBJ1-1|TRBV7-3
CASSLTDRDTEAFF
TGTGCCAGCAGCTTGACCGACAGGGACACTGAAGCTTTCTTT
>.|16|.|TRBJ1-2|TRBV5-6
CASSPGQDAPVGGYTF
TGTGCCAGCAGCCCGGGACAAGACGCACCCGTCGGGGGCTACACCTTC
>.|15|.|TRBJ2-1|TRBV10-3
CAIRAESSSYNEQFF
TGTGCCATCAGGGCTGAATCGAGCTCCTACAATGAGCAGTTCTTC
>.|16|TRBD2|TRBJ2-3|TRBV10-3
CAISVGTSEFTDTQYF
TGTGCCATCAGTGTGGGGACTAGCGAATTCACAGATACGCAGTATTTT
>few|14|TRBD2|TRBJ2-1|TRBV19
CASRPGLAGGQQFF
TGTGCCAGCCGCCCGGGACTAGCGGGGGGACAGCAGTTCTTC
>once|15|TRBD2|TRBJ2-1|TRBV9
CASSERGGSGNEQFF
TGTGCCAGCAGCGAACGGGGGGGCTCTGGGAATGAGCAGTTCTTC
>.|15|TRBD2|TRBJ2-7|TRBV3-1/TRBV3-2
CASSPRASGGYEQYF
TGTGCCAGCAGCCCCCGAGCTAGCGGGGGCTACGAGCAGTACTTC
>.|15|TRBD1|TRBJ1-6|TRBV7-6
CASSLGGQGFSPLHF
TGTGCCAGCAGCTTAGGGGGACAGGGGTTTTCACCCCTCCACTTT
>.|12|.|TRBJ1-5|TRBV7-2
CASSPPDQPQHF
TGTGCCAGCAGCCCTCCGGATCAGCCCCAGCATTTT
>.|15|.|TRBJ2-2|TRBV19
CASRGRGTNTGELFF
TGTGCCAGTCGGGGGCGGGGGACCAACACCGGGGAGCTGTTTTTT
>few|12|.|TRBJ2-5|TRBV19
CASSRRKETQYF
TGTGCCAGTAGTAGAAGGAAAGAGACCCAGTACTTC
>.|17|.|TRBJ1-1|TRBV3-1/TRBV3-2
CASSQPGTFSRDTEAFF
TGTGCCAGCAGCCAACCCGGGACATTCAGCAGGGACACTGAAGCTTTCTTT
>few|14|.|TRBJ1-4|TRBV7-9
CASSFPGQPEKLFF
TGTGCCAGCAGCTTCCCGGGACAACCCGAAAAACTGTTTTTT
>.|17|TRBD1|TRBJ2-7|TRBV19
CASSSRTGGMVSYEQYF
TGTGCCAGTAGTTCCCGGACAGGGGGTATGGTTTCCTACGAGCAGTACTTC
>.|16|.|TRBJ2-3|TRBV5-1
CASSPTGRTSTDTQYF
TGCGCCAGCAGCCCAACGGGGAGGACTAGCACAGATACGCAGTATTTT
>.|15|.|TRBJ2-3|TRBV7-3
CASSLSSGSTDTQYF
TGTGCCAGCAGCTTAAGTTCGGGGAGCACAGATACGCAGTATTTT
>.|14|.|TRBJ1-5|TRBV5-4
CASSREGSGQPQHF
TGTGCCAGCAGCCGTGAAGGATCTGGACAGCCCCAGCATTTT
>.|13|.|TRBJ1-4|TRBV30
CASLGDSHEKLFF
TGTGCCTCGCTTGGTGACAGCCATGAAAAACTGTTTTTT
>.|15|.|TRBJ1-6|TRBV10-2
CASSGSNSYNSPLHF
TGCGCCAGCAGTGGGAGTAACTCCTATAATTCACCCCTCCACTTT
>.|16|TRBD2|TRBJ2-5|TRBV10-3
CAISESSGGAAETQYF
TGTGCCATCAGTGAGTCCAGCGGGGGGGCCGCGGAGACCCAGTACTTC
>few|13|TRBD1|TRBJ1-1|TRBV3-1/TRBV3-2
CASSRDRVTEAFF
TGTGCCAGCAGCCGAGACAGGGTCACTGAAGCTTTCTTT
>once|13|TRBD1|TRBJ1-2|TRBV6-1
CASSESGGYGYTF
TGTGCCAGCAGTGAGTCAGGGGGCTATGGCTACACCTTC
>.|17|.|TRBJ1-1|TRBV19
CASSIGNRVNWNTEAFF
TGTGCCAGTAGTATAGGTAACAGGGTGAATTGGAACACTGAAGCTTTCTTT
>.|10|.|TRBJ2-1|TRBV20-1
CSASRVRQFF
TGCAGTGCTAGTCGGGTCCGCCAGTTCTTC
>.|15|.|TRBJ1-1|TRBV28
CASSLGVGIVTEAFF
TGTGCCAGCAGTTTGGGCGTAGGGATAGTCACTGAAGCTTTCTTT
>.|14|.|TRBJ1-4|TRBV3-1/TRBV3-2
CASSQDLQSEKLFF
TGTGCCAGCAGCCAAGATTTACAATCTGAAAAACTGTTTTTT
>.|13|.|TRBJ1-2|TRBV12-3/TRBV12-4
CASSPTGSYGYTF
TGTGCCAGCAGCCCGACCGGGTCTTATGGCTACACCTTC
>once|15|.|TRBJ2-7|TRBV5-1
CASSLEGRGWDEQYF
TGCGCCAGCAGCTTGGAGGGTCGGGGATGGGACGAGCAGTACTTC
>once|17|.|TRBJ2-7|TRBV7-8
CASSRGPPTGSTYEQYF
TGTGCCAGCAGCCGAGGGCCCCCAACAGGTTCCACCTACGAGCAGTACTTC
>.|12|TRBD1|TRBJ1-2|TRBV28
CASSRTGSGYTF
TGTGCCAGCAGCCGGACAGGATCTGGCTACACCTTC
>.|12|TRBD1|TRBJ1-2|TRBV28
CASSPRTGEPYF
TGTGCCAGCAGCCCTCGGACAGGGGAGCCTTACTTC
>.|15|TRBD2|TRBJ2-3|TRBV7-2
CASSSPGLAGGTQYF
TGTGCCAGCAGCTCCCCGGGACTAGCGGGGGGGACGCAGTATTTT
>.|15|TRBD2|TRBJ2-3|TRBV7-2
CASSLGGTYTDTQYF
TGTGCCAGCAGCCTCGGGGGGACCTACACAGATACGCAGTATTTT
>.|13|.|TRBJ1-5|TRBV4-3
CASSQDRGQPQHF
TGCGCCAGCAGCCAAGATCGCGGCCAGCCCCAGCATTTT
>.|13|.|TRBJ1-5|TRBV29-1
CSVEEGGGQPQHF
TGCAGCGTTGAGGAAGGGGGGGGCCAGCCCCAGCATTTT
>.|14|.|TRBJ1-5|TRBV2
CASNRGGVGQPQHF
TGTGCCAGCAATAGGGGGGGGGTCGGACAGCCCCAGCATTTT
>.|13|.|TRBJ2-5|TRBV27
CASSFTGLETQYF
TGTGCCAGCAGTTTTACCGGGCTAGAGACCCAGTACTTC
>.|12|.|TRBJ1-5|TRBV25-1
CASSQGRQPQHF
TGTGCCAGCAGTCAGGGTAGGCAGCCCCAGCATTTT
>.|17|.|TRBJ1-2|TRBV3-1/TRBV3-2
CASSPSGATTLNYGYTF
TGTGCCAGCAGCCCGAGTGGGGCGACTACCCTTAACTATGGCTACACCTTC
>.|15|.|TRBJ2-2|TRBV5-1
CASSPSGLGTGELFF
TGCGCCAGCAGCCCCTCGGGACTCGGCACCGGGGAGCTGTTTTTT
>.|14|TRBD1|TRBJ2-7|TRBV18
CASSYGQVGDEQYF
TGTGCCAGCTCATATGGACAGGTAGGAGACGAGCAGTACTTC
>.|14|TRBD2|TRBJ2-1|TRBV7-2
CASPGLAGYNEQFF
TGTGCCAGCCCCGGACTAGCGGGGTACAATGAGCAGTTCTTC
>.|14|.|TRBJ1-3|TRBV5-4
CASSLAGQRDTIYF
TGTGCCAGCAGCTTGGCCGGGCAGAGGGACACCATATATTTT